This note documents a single T cell receptor (beta chain) sequence. Its antigen is not identified. The data stem from a study of OX40 agonist ivuxolimab in advanced cancers. Study as a whole: Cohort: 82.7% men, mean age 60, aged roughly 23 to 79.

Study-wide results and caveats: Among expanded peripheral T cells, antigen specificity went undetermined. At doses 0.1 to 3.0 mg/kg, CD4+ and CD8+ clones expanded.

Germline V CDR1 and CDR2: MNHEY, SVGAGI. This CDR3 comprises 14 residues. Trimming took off 2 bases at V and 8 bases at J, with 10 bases between the two ends. Sequencing was performed with immunoSEQ multiplex PCR; in TCRdb, only in-frame clones are kept and a portion is missing. The table lists tens of thousands of clones, 83% of them singletons. The clonotype originates from an adult with an advanced solid tumor such as melanoma, head and neck, liver or kidney cancer. Sequenced here: CD4+ or CD8+ T cells sorted from blood, sampled in a trial of the OX40 agonist ivuxolimab. This chain links TRBV6-5 with TRBJ1-6, with D possibly matching TRBD1 (6 bases). The CDR3 nucleotides read TGTGCCAGCAGTTACGGGGGGGCTCATTCACCCCTCCACTTT. Translating it yields CASSYGGAHSPLHF.